This T cell receptor (beta chain) was documented in a study of shared clonotypes between healthy human individuals. TCRdb keeps only in-frame clones here, not all; method: immunoSEQ multiplex PCR. The sample gives a few million clones, 90% to 96% of which show up once; approximately 0.13% is in the top ten. The CDR3 length is 17 residues. Germline V gene sequence: CDR1 PRHDT, CDR2 FYEKMQ (reference sequence). V lost 4 bases, J lost 3 bases, and 19 bases lay in between. This TCR was recovered from a man aged 18 to 35 in good health. The chain combines TRBV13 with TRBJ2-1; D is possibly TRBD2 (5 bases). Source material: naive CD4+ T cells sorted from blood. Indicated subset: CD45RA+ positively selected. As DNA, the CDR3 is TGTGCCAGCAGCTCTCACCCCCAATCAGACTACTACAATGAGCAGTTCTTC. Residues: CASSSHPQSDYYNEQFF.